These 13 T cell receptor beta chains came from one sample sequenced in a study of regulatory T cells in long-lasting Graves disease. Indicated time point: newly diagnosed GD, antithyroid drugs for less than 3 months. Construction of the TCR library relied on RNA isolated from PBMCs. Sequencing libraries for TCR beta were prepared with iRepertoire HTBI primers and Arm-PCR of CDR3 regions. Via MiXCR, TCRdb re-called the multiplex PCR reads, giving one row per CDR3 protein. The sample lists fewer than 650,000 distinct CDR3 sequences; roughly 16% were seen once. This sample was also put to use in a study of T cells in Graves' hyperthyroidism and ophthalmopathy.

This specimen consisted of peripheral blood mononuclear cells (PBMCs), obtained at new diagnosis, from a patient treated with antithyroid drugs. The origin of the receptors is a woman aged 25-40 years with Graves disease.

This clonotype was seen many times. CDR3 loop: CASSTPWSETQYF. The DNA of the CDR3 is TGTGCCAGCAGCACGCCCTGGTCAGAGACCCAGTACTTC. V usage is TRBV11-2 and J usage is TRBJ2-5; no firm D call. CDR1 and CDR2 from the germline V gene are SGHAT and FQNNGV. The ends were cut back, 5 bases at V and 4 bases at J, with 11 bases in the middle. The CDR3 consists of 13 residues.

This clonotype was seen only a few times. The V gene is TRBV18, the J gene TRBJ1-2; tentatively, D is TRBD1 (5 bases). V was clipped by 2 bases and J by 4 bases, with 14 bases between them. This CDR3 is 15 amino acids long. Germline lookup yields CDR1 KGHSH and CDR2 LQKENI. The CDR3 nucleotides read TGTGCCAGCTCACCAGTAGGGACGCCGGGCTATGGCTACACCTTC. Its protein is CASSPVGTPGYGYTF.

This clonotype was seen repeatedly, ten times or more. The chain employs TRBV28 and TRBJ2-3; 7 bases are shared with TRBD1. The V gene's germline CDR1 is MDHEN and CDR2 SYDVKM. The V and J ends lost 4 bases and 2 bases, in that order; junction bases with no gene match: 9. The CDR3 runs to 16 residues. In DNA form, the CDR3 reads TGTGCCAGCAGTTCGCCGGGACAGACCCTCACAGATACGCAGTATTTT. This codes for CASSSPGQTLTDTQYF.

This clonotype was seen ten or more times. The gene calls are TRBV3-1 and TRBJ2-2; D is perhaps TRBD2 (6 bases). The CDR3 is 14 amino acids. Looked up from germline, CDR1 is LGHDT and CDR2 is YNNKEL (reference sequence). The V end lost 4 bases, the J end lost 6 bases, and 12 bases lay between the germline ends. This chain's CDR3 is CASSPLTSSGELFF. Here the CDR3 DNA reads TGTGCCAGCAGCCCCCTGACTAGTTCCGGGGAGCTGTTTTTT.

This clonotype was counted at least ten times. The chain links TRBV6-1 to TRBJ1-1, with 10 bases matching TRBD1. J was trimmed by 11 bases and V by 7 bases; bases with no gene match: 4. The CDR3 totals 11 residues. The germline V gene encodes CDR1 MNHNS and CDR2 SASEGT. Here the CDR3 DNA reads TGTGCCAGCAAGGGGGGACAGGGGGCTTTCTTT. Its translation is CASKGGQGAFF.

This clonotype showed up just a few times. J is TRBJ2-7 and V is TRBV7-2; tentatively, D is TRBD2 (5 bases). Germline CDR1 reads SGHTA; CDR2 reads FQGNSA. V was pared by 4 bases and J by 0 bases, with 16 bases between. This CDR3 is built from 16 residues. The CDR3 DNA reads as TGTGCCAGCAGCTCCCCCCGGGGAGCTAGCTCCTACGAGCAGTACTTC. Encoded protein: CASSSPRGASSYEQYF.

This clonotype was seen many times. The V call is TRBV11-2, the J call TRBJ2-2; D is uncertain. The CDR3 consists of 12 residues. Between the trimmed V and J ends, which lost 4 bases and 7 bases, there was a span of 7 bases. Germline CDR1 reads SGHAT; CDR2 reads FQNNGV. CDR3 region: CASSSWGGELFF. In DNA form, the CDR3 reads TGTGCCAGCAGCTCTTGGGGCGGGGAGCTGTTTTTT.

The V call is TRBV3-1, the J call TRBJ2-7, with a tentative D call TRBD2 (6 bases). The CDR3 length is 15 residues. CDR1 is LGHDT, CDR2 YNNKEL, per germline (reference sequence). Trimming pared 4 bases from V and 6 bases from J, leaving 19 bases between. The CDR3 coding sequence is TGTGCCAGCAGCCGCCTAGCGCGGACTGCAAGCGAGCAGTACTTC. Protein product: CASSRLARTASEQYF.

The CDR3 loop is CASRGLAGGPPYNEQFF. The CDR3 nucleotides read TGTGCCAGCAGAGGGCTAGCGGGAGGGCCCCCTTACAATGAGCAGTTCTTC. The chain joins TRBV27 to TRBJ2-1, with 12 positions matching TRBD2. The CDR3 spans 17 residues. From germline, CDR1 is MNHEY and CDR2 SMNVEV (reference sequence). The J segment lost 4 bases and the V segment lost 6 bases, leaving 10 bases of the junction unmatched.

The V and J genes are TRBV7-3 and TRBJ1-5; the D is unclear. The V end lost 10 bases, the J end lost 3 bases, and 10 bases lay between the germline ends. Germline V gene lookup returns CDR1 SGHTA and CDR2 FQGTGA. This CDR3 is built from 12 residues. CDR3 sequence reads: CATHPDNQPQHF. The CDR3 nucleotides are TGTGCCACGCACCCCGACAATCAGCCCCAGCATTTT.

This clonotype has at least ten counts. The chain joins TRBV6-1 to TRBJ1-1, with D possibly matching TRBD1 (5 bases). Per germline, CDR1 MNHNS and CDR2 SASEGT. This CDR3 comprises 16 residues. V gave up 8 bases and J gave up 5 bases, with 24 bases separating them. CDR3 DNA sequence: TGTGCCAGCCGTACCGGGACGGAACGGAGGTGGACTGAAGCTTTCTTT. Its protein is CASRTGTERRWTEAFF.

The chain uses TRBV29-1 and TRBJ2-7, with 10 nucleotides matching TRBD2. The CDR3 extends over 13 amino acids. The germline gives CDR1 SQVTM, CDR2 ANQGSEA. V gave up 5 bases and J gave up 4 bases; unmatched junction bases: 5. CDR3 nucleotides: TGCAGCGTTTCAATGACTAGCGGGTACGAGCAGTACTTC. Amino acids: CSVSMTSGYEQYF.

This clonotype has a count of ten or more. The V call is TRBV28, the J call TRBJ2-6, with 7 bases aligning to TRBD2. There are 15 residues in the CDR3. V was pared by 6 bases and J by 0 bases, with 2 bases of the junction left unmatched. The germline gives CDR1 MDHEN, CDR2 SYDVKM. CDR3 amino acids: CASRGGDSGANVLTF. The DNA for the CDR3 is TGTGCCAGCAGGGGGGGGGACTCTGGGGCCAACGTCCTGACTTTC.